This TCR beta chain emerged from a study of metastatic and nonmetastatic thyroid tumors. This clone was detected ten times or more. Its antigen is not identified. Points from the study as a whole: TCR beta diversity was reportedly significantly higher in malignant thyroid tumors than benign nodules, in blood and tumor.

Patients were all untreated before their thyroid surgery. In the original workflow: The study took CDR3 differences across clinicopathological groups and made a distant-metastasis classifier for papillary thyroid cancer from them. TCRdb re-called the PCR reads through MiXCR. TCRdb, not the original authors, processed these V and J calls. The sample lists 22,000 or so clones, 35% to 45% seen once, with 20% to 25% in the top ten. This CDR3 has 15 amino acids. V lost 3 bases and J lost 1, with 13 bases in between. The germline gives CDR1 SGHVS, CDR2 FQNEAQ. V gene TRBV7-8 combines with J gene TRBJ2-7; D is tentatively TRBD1 or TRBD2 (6 bases each). This TCR was recovered from a male donor with papillary thyroid cancer or a benign thyroid nodule (not recorded which). Some clones in this sample may be carry-over from other donors' samples. Sequences were obtained from blood. CDR3 DNA: TGTGCCAGCAGCTTGCGGGACAAAAGTTCCTACGAGCAGTACTTC. Amino acid sequence: CASSLRDKSSYEQYF.